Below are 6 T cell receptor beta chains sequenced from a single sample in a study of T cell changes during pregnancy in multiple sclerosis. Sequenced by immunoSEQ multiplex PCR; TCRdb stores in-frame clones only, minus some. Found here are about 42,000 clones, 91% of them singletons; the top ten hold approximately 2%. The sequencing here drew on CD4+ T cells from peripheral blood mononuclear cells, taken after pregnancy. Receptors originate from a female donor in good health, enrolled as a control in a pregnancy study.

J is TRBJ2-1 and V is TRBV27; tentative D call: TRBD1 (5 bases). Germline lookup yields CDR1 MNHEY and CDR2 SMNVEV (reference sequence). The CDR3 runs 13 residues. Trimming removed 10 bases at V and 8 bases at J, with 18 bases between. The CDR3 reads CATARAQGDEQFF. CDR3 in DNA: TGTGCCACCGCCCGGGCGCAGGGCGATGAGCAGTTCTTC.

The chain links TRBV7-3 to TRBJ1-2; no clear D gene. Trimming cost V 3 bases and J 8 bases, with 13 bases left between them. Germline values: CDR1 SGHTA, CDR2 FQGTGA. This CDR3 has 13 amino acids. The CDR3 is CASSFLGAEGYTF. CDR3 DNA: TGTGCCAGCAGCTTTTTGGGAGCGGAGGGCTACACCTTC.

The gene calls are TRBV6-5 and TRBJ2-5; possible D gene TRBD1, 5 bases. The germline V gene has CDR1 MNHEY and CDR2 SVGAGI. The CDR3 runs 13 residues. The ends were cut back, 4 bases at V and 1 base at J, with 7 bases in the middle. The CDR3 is CASSWQGQETQYF. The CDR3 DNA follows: TGTGCCAGCAGTTGGCAGGGCCAAGAGACCCAGTACTTC.

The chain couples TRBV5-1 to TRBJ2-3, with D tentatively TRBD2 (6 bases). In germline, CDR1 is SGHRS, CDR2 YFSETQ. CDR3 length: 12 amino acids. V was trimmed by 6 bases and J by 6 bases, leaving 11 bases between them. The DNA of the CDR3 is TGCGCCAGCATGGAGGGCGCTGATACGCAGTATTTT. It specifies CASMEGADTQYF.

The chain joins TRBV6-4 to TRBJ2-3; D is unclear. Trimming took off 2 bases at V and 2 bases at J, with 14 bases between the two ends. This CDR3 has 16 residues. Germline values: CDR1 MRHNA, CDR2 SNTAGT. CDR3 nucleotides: TGTGCCAGCAGTGACCCGATGAAGAGTTACACAGATACGCAGTATTTT. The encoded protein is CASSDPMKSYTDTQYF.

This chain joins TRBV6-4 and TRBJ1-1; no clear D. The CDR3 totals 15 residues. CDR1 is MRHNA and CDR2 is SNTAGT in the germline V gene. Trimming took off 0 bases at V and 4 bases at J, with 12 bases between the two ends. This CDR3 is CASSDSVGLFTEAFF. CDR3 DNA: TGTGCCAGCAGTGACTCCGTAGGACTTTTCACTGAAGCTTTCTTT.